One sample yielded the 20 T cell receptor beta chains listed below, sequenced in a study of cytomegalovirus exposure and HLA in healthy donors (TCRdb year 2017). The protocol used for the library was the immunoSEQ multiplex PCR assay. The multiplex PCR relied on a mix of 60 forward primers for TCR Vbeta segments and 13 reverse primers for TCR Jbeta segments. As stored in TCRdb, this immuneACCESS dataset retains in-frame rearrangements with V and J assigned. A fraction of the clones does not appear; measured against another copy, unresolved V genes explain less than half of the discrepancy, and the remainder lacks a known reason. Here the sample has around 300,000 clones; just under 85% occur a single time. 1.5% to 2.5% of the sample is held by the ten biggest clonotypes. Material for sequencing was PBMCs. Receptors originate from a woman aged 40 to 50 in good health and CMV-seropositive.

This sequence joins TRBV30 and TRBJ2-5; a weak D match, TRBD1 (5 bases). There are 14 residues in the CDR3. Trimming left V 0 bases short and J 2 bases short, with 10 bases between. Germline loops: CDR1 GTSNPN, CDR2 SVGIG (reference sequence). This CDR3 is CAWSVRQSQETQYF. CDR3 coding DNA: TGTGCCTGGAGTGTGAGACAGAGTCAAGAGACCCAGTACTTC.

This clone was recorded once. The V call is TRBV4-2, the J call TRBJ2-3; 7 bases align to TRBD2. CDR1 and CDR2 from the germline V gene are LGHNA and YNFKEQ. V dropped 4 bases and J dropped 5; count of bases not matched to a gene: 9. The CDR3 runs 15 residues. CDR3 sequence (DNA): TGTGCCAGCAGCCTGCTCAGCGGGGAGAAAGATACGCAGTATTTT. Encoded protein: CASSLLSGEKDTQYF.

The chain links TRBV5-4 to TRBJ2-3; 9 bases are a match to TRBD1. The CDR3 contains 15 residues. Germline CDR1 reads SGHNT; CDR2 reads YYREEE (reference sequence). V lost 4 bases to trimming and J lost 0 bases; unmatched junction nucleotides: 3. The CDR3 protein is CASSLTGGSTDTQYF. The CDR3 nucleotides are TGTGCCAGCAGCCTGACAGGGGGGAGCACAGATACGCAGTATTTT.

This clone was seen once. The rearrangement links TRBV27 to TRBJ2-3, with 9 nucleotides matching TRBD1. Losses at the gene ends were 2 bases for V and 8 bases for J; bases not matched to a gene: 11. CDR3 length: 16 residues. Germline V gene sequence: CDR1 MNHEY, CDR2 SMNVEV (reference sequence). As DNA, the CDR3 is TGTGCCAGCAGTTTAAGAGGGACAGGGAGTTTTAGTACGCAGTATTTT. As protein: CASSLRGTGSFSTQYF.

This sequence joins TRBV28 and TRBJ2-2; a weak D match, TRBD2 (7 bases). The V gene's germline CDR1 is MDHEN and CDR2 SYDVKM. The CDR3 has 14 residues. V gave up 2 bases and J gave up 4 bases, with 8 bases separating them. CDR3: CASSLRGGTGELFF. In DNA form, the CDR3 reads TGTGCCAGCAGTTTAAGGGGGGGCACCGGGGAGCTGTTTTTT.

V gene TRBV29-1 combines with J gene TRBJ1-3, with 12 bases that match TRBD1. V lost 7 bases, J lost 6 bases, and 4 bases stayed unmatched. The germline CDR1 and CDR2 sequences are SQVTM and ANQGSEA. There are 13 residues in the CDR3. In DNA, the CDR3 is TGCAGCGCCGGGACAGGGGGCGAAAACACCATATATTTT. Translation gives CSAGTGGENTIYF.

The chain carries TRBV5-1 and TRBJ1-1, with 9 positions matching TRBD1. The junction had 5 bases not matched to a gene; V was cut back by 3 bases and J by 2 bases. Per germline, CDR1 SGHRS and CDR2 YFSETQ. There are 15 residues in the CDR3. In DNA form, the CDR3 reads TGCGCCAGCAGCTGGGGGGACAGGGCAAACACTGAAGCTTTCTTT. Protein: CASSWGDRANTEAFF.

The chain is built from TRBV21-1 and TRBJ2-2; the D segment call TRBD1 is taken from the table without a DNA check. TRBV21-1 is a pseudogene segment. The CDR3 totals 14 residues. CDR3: CASSKALRNGELFF. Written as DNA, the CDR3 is TGTGCCAGCAGCAAAGCGCTCAGGAACGGGGAGCTGTTTTTT.

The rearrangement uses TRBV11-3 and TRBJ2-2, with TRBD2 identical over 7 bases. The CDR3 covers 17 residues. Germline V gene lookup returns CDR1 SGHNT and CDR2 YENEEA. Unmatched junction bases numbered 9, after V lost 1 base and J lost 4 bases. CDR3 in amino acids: CASSLGYTSEGTGELFF. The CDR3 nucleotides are TGTGCCAGCAGCTTAGGCTATACTAGCGAAGGCACCGGGGAGCTGTTTTTT.

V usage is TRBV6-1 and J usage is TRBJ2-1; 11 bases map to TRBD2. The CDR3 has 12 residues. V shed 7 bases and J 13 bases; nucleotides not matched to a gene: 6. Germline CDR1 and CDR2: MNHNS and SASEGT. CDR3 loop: CASTRTSGYQFF. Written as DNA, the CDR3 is TGTGCCAGCACCAGGACTAGCGGGTACCAGTTCTTC.

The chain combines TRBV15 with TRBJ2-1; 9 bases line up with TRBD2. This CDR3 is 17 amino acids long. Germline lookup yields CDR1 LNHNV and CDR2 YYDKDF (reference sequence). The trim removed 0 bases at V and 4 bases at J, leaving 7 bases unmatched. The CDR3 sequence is CATSREMSGRTYNEQFF. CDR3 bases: TGTGCCACCAGCAGAGAGATGAGCGGGAGGACTTACAATGAGCAGTTCTTC.

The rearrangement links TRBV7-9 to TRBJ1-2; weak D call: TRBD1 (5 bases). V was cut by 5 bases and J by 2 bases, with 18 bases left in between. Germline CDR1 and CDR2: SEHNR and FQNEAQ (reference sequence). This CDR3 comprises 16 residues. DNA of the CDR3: TGTGCCAGCAGCCCCTTAGACAGCCTTGAAAACTATGGCTACACCTTC. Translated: CASSPLDSLENYGYTF.

The CDR3 DNA reads as TGCGCCAGCAGCTTAACGAGTGAAAACACTGAAGCTTTCTTT. It is translated as CASSLTSENTEAFF. The chain carries TRBV5-1 and TRBJ1-1; D unresolved. Trimming took off 2 bases at V and 2 bases at J, with 10 bases between the two ends. CDR1 is SGHRS and CDR2 is YFSETQ in the germline V gene. CDR3 size: 14 residues.

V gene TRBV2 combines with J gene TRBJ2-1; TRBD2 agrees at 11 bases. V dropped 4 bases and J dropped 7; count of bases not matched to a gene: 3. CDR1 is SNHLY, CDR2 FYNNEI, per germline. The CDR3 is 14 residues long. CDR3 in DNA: TGTGCCAGCAGTGGACTAGCGGGACGGAATGAGCAGTTCTTC. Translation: CASSGLAGRNEQFF.

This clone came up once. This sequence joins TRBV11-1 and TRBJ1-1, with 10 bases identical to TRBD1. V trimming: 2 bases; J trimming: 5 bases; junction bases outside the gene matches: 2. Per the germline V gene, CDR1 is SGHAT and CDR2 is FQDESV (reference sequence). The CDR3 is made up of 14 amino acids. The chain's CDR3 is CASSLRDRGTEAFF. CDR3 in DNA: TGTGCCAGCAGCTTAAGGGACAGGGGTACTGAAGCTTTCTTT.

The CDR3 protein is CASSLQGNQPQHF. DNA of the CDR3: TGTGCCAGCAGCTTACAGGGAAATCAGCCCCAGCATTTT. This chain connects TRBV7-2 to TRBJ1-5, with a tentative D call TRBD1 (5 bases). The germline gives CDR1 SGHTA, CDR2 FQGNSA. V dropped 2 bases and J dropped 4 bases, with 6 bases sitting between them. CDR3 length: 13 amino acids.

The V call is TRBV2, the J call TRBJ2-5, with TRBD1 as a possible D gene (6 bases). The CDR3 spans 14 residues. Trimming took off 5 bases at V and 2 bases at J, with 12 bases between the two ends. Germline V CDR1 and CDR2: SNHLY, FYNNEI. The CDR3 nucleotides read TGTGCCAGCAGTCGAACAGGGTGGCAAGAGACCCAGTACTTC. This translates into CASSRTGWQETQYF.

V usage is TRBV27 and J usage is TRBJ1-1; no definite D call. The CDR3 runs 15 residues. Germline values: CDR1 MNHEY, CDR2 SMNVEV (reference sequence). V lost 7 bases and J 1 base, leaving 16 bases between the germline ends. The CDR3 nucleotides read TGTGCCAGCACCGCCTGGGCGACGTCGAACACTGAAGCTTTCTTT. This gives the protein CASTAWATSNTEAFF.

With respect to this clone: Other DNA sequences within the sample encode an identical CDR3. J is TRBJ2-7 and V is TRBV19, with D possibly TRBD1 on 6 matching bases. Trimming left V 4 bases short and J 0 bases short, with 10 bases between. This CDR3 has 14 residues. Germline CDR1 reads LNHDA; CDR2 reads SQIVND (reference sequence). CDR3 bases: TGTGCCAGTAGTAGGGGGCAGGGCTCCTACGAGCAGTACTTC. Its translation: CASSRGQGSYEQYF.

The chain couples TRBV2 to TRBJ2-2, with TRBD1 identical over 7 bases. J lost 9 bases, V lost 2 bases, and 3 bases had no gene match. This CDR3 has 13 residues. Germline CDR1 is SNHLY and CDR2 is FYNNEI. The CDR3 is CASSERQGWELFF. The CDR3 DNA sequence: TGTGCCAGCAGTGAACGACAGGGATGGGAGCTGTTTTTT.